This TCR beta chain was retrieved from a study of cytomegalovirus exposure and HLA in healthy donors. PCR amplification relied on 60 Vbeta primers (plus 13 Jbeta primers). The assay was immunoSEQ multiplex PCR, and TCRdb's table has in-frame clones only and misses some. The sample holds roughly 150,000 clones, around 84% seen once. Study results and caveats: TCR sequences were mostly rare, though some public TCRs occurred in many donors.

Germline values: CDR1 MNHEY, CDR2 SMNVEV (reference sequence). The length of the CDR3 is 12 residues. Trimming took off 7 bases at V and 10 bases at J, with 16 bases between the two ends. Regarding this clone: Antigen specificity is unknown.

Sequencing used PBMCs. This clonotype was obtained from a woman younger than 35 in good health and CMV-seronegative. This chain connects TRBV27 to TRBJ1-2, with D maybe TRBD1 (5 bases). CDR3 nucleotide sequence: TGTGCCAGCATAAGTTCCTGGGGGGTCTACACCTTC. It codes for CASISSWGVYTF.